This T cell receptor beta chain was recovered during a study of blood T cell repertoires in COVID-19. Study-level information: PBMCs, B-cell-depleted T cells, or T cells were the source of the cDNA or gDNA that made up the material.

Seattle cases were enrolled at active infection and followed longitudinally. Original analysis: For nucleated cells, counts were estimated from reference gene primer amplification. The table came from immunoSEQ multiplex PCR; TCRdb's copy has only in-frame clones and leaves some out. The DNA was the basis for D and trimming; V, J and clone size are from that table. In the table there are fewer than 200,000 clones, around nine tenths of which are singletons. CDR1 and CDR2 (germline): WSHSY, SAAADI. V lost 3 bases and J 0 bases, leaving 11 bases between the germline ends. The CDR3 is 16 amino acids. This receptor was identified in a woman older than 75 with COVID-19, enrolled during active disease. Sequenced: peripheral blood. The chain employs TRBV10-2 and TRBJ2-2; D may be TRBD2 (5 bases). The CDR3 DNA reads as TGCGCCAGCAGTGAAATCAGCGGAGCGAACACCGGGGAGCTGTTTTTT. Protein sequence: CASSEISGANTGELFF.